This T cell receptor beta chain was sequenced in a study of blood T cells in healthy people across ages. V dropped 0 bases and J dropped 8 bases, with 18 bases sitting between them. CDR3 length: 16 residues. CDR1 is SGDLS and CDR2 is YYNGEE in the germline V gene. Of note for this clonotype: The target antigen is unknown.

PCR was performed a second time for about 7 to 12 cycles using a sample-barcoded 5' primer and a J-beta primer mix. Carrying 12 random nucleotides, a template-switch adaptor labeled each individual cDNA molecule. In TCRdb, the 5' RACE reads were re-called with MiXCR into one record per CDR3 protein. The sample holds over a million distinct CDR3 sequences; approximately 59% are singletons and the top ten take 5.5% to 8%. The donors, all healthy, were Caucasians living in Russia, aged roughly 6 to 100. Regarding the study as a whole: While age rose, TCR beta diversity per million T cells dropped in a roughly linear way. Long-lived donors carried more naive CD4+ cells and greater diversity than aged donors.

The gene calls are TRBV9 and TRBJ2-1; D remains unclear. The sequence was obtained from a man aged 18 to 29 in good health. The material sequenced was blood. CDR3 bases: TGTGCCAGCAGCGTAGGCATGGCAGTGTCCGTCCATGAGCAGTTCTTC. It codes for CASSVGMAVSVHEQFF.